Below, 17 T cell receptor beta chains from the same sample are listed, as sequenced in a study of CD8 T cells in Susac syndrome. It was with random hexamers that roughly 0.5 to 1 ug RNA was reverse transcribed. TCRdb re-derived calls from the immunoSEQ multiplex PCR reads in MiXCR, one entry per CDR3 protein. The repertoire consists of 250,000 to 300,000 distinct CDR3 sequences, with 70% to 90% occurring once and the leading ten covering roughly 0.22%. Sequencing was carried out using CD8+ T cells from PBMCs. These receptors were taken from a human donor with multiple sclerosis.

The gene calls are TRBV19 and TRBJ1-5; no clear D. From germline, CDR1 is LNHDA and CDR2 SQIVND (reference sequence). The CDR3 has 14 amino acids. With 7 bases removed from V and 1 base from J, the gap between germline ends came to 11 bases. CDR3 amino acids: CASTIGLSNQPQHF. The DNA for the CDR3 is TGTGCCAGTACAATAGGTTTGAGCAATCAGCCCCAGCATTTT.

The chain joins TRBV28 to TRBJ1-1; D may be TRBD1 (5 bases). The germline V and J ends were trimmed by 2 bases and 11 bases, with 18 bases remaining between them. There are 14 residues in the CDR3. Per the germline V gene, CDR1 is MDHEN and CDR2 is SYDVKM. This CDR3 is CASSLLGGARRAFF. The CDR3 DNA reads as TGTGCCAGCAGTTTACTGGGTGGGGCTCGTCGTGCTTTCTTT.

V gene TRBV7-2 combines with J gene TRBJ2-7; 11 bases fit TRBD2. Germline trimming cut 6 bases from V and 5 bases from J; bases unmatched to any gene: 6. This CDR3 region has 14 residues. Germline V lookup: CDR1 SGHTA, CDR2 FQGNSA. The CDR3 DNA reads as TGTGCCAGCAGTCTAGCGGGAGGTGTCCACGAGCAGTACTTC. Translation: CASSLAGGVHEQYF.

V and J are TRBV30 and TRBJ1-2; D possibly corresponds to TRBD1 (6 bases). There are 13 residues in the CDR3. Trimming stripped 1 base from V and 5 bases from J, with 11 bases between. Germline V lookup: CDR1 GTSNPN, CDR2 SVGIG (reference sequence). The CDR3 DNA reads as TGTGCCTGGAGTGGACAGGTTTGGTATGGCTACACCTTC. Translating it yields CAWSGQVWYGYTF. Complete variable domain (other parts from reference TRBV30 and TRBJ1-2): SQTIHQWPATLVQPVGSPLSLECTVEGTSNPNLYWYRQAAGRGLQLLFYSVGIGQISSEVPQNLSASRPQDRQFILSSKKLLLSDSGFYLCAWSGQVWYGYTFGSGTRLTVV.

The chain is built from TRBV29-1 and TRBJ2-2; TRBD2 aligns across 12 bases. Trimming at V came to 6 bases and at J to 5 bases, leaving 4 bases not matched to a gene. CDR3 length: 14 residues. Germline V lookup: CDR1 SQVTM, CDR2 ANQGSEA. CDR3 sequence: CSVLAGGGTGELFF. The CDR3 DNA reads TGCAGCGTACTAGCGGGAGGAGGAACCGGGGAGCTGTTTTTT.

The chain carries TRBV20-1 and TRBJ2-7; TRBD2 might be the D (5 bases). V dropped 0 bases and J dropped 4 bases, with 13 bases sitting between them. The CDR3 runs to 14 residues. CDR1 and CDR2 (germline): DFQATT, SNEGSKA (reference sequence). This CDR3 is CSARDSATGYEQYF. The DNA of the CDR3 is TGCAGTGCTAGAGACAGCGCGACGGGGTACGAGCAGTACTTC.

This clonotype was observed a single time. V gene TRBV27 combines with J gene TRBJ2-5, with D perhaps TRBD2 (6 bases). The CDR3 consists of 15 residues. The germline V and J ends were trimmed by 3 bases and 3 bases, with 14 bases remaining between them. Germline CDR1 is MNHEY and CDR2 is SMNVEV (reference sequence). CDR3 sequence (DNA): TGTGCCAGCAGTTTTATCGGGGAGGCGAAAGAGACCCAGTACTTC. Translation gives CASSFIGEAKETQYF.

This clonotype was counted once. J is TRBJ2-6 and V is TRBV7-8; TRBD1 matches 9 bases. Germline trimming cut 4 bases from V and 6 bases from J; bases unmatched to any gene: 16. Germline V gene data show CDR1 as SGHVS and CDR2 as FQNEAQ. This CDR3 contains 19 residues. The CDR3, as DNA: TGTGCCAGCAGCTCACCTTTCACCGGGACAGGGTACAAGGCCAACGTCCTGACTTTC. Its protein is CASSSPFTGTGYKANVLTF.

V usage is TRBV24-1 and J usage is TRBJ2-2; 7 bases match TRBD2. V dropped 8 bases and J dropped 2; count of bases not matched to a gene: 7. From germline, CDR1 is KGHDR and CDR2 SFDVKD. The CDR3 covers 15 residues. CDR3 bases: TGTGCCACCACCGAGAGCGGGACTAACACCGGGGAGCTGTTTTTT. As protein: CATTESGTNTGELFF.

This chain joins TRBV28 and TRBJ1-1; D possibly corresponds to TRBD1 (6 bases). V lost 1 base, J lost 10 bases, and 19 bases lay in between. This CDR3 comprises 15 residues. CDR1 MDHEN and CDR2 SYDVKM come from the germline V gene. In DNA, the CDR3 is TGTGCCAGCAGTTTATCGGCAGGGGACAATTTAGGAGCTTTCTTT. Its translation is CASSLSAGDNLGAFF.

The V call is TRBV5-5, the J call TRBJ2-1; D may correspond to TRBD1 or TRBD2 (5 bases each). This CDR3 comprises 12 residues. V lost 5 bases, J lost 12 bases, and 15 bases lay in between. CDR1 and CDR2 (germline): SGHKS, YYEKEE (reference sequence). The CDR3 loop is CASSRGRVGQFF. The CDR3 nucleotides are TGTGCCAGCAGTCGGGGCCGGGTCGGGCAGTTCTTC.

V and J are TRBV6-1 and TRBJ1-5; D is undetermined. V was trimmed by 8 bases and J by 0 bases, leaving 11 bases between them. From germline, CDR1 is MNHNS and CDR2 SASEGT. The CDR3 extends over 14 amino acids. CDR3: CASLGILSNQPQHF. The DNA for the CDR3 is TGTGCCAGCCTGGGGATTCTTAGCAATCAGCCCCAGCATTTT.

V is TRBV12-3 or TRBV12-4 and J is TRBJ2-2; the D is unclear. The CDR3 has 16 residues. V was pared by 4 bases and J by 7 bases, with 19 bases between. CDR3 loop: CASSSGEPSRNGELFF. The CDR3 DNA sequence: TGTGCCAGCAGTTCCGGCGAACCTAGTAGGAACGGGGAGCTGTTTTTT.

This clonotype was detected a few times. Here the CDR3 reads CASNWGLGTMNTEAFF. CDR3 DNA: TGCGCCTCAAACTGGGGGTTGGGGACCATGAACACTGAAGCTTTCTTT. The V and J genes are TRBV4-3 and TRBJ1-1; perhaps TRBD1 as D (5 bases). The CDR3 extends over 16 amino acids. Germline-derived CDR1 and CDR2 are LGHNA and YSLEER. V shed 11 bases and J shed 0 bases, with 22 bases lying between them.

The V and J genes are TRBV6-5 and TRBJ2-1, with no clear D. CDR3 length: 16 amino acids. Germline V gene lookup returns CDR1 MNHEY and CDR2 SVGAGI. The V end lost 3 bases, the J end lost 3 bases, and 15 bases lay between the germline ends. Here the CDR3 reads CASSYNPSDNYNEQFF. The CDR3 DNA follows: TGTGCCAGCAGTTATAACCCTAGTGACAACTACAATGAGCAGTTCTTC.

This rearrangement joins TRBV29-1 to TRBJ2-7; no clear D gene. This CDR3 comprises 14 residues. CDR1 and CDR2 (germline): SQVTM, ANQGSEA. With 7 bases removed from V and 0 bases from J, the gap between germline ends came to 16 bases. In DNA form, the CDR3 reads TGCAGCGCCGTCGATTATGGAAGCTCCTACGAGCAGTACTTC. Its protein product is CSAVDYGSSYEQYF.

This clonotype came up once. V and J are TRBV27 and TRBJ2-7; D might be TRBD2 (5 bases). This CDR3 is built from 14 residues. The germline V gene encodes CDR1 MNHEY and CDR2 SMNVEV (reference sequence). Trimming shortened V by 5 bases and J by 5 bases, and 16 bases separated the two germline ends. The CDR3 sequence is CASSIVTGSHEQYF. Here the CDR3 DNA reads TGTGCCAGCAGTATCGTAACGGGGTCCCACGAGCAGTACTTC.